Following are 15 T cell receptor beta chains from one sample sequenced in a study of shared clonotypes between healthy human individuals. The method was immunoSEQ multiplex PCR; TCRdb's version includes in-frame clones alone and lacks a portion of them. The sample has about 1.1 million clones, around 82% seen once. Sequenced sample: memory CD4+ T cells from PBMCs. Subset here: CD45RA-negative fraction. The receptors originated from a man in his late teens or twenties in good health. Some clones in this sample may be carry-over from other donors' samples.

This clone was counted a single time. The genes are TRBV7-9 and TRBJ2-7; D might be TRBD1 or TRBD2, each matching 5 bases. The CDR3 loop spans 15 amino acids. Trimming left V 4 bases short and J 1 base short, with 14 bases between. Germline V lookup: CDR1 SEHNR, CDR2 FQNEAQ (reference sequence). CDR3 in DNA: TGTGCCAGCAGCTATGGGACGGACGTTTCCTACGAGCAGTACTTC. It codes for CASSYGTDVSYEQYF.

The chain couples TRBV10-3 to TRBJ2-7, with 7 nucleotides matching TRBD1. The ends lost 3 bases at V and 6 bases at J; junction bases unmatched: 8. The germline gives CDR1 ENHRY, CDR2 SYGVKD. This CDR3 contains 14 residues. CDR3 loop: CAISERLGGLEQYF. CDR3 coding DNA: TGTGCCATCAGTGAAAGATTAGGGGGCCTCGAGCAGTACTTC.

The chain links TRBV5-6 to TRBJ2-3; D may match TRBD1 or TRBD2 (5 bases each). Germline lookup yields CDR1 SGHDT and CDR2 YYEEEE. The CDR3 is 16 amino acids. Trimming left V 5 bases short and J 4 bases short, with 20 bases between. The CDR3 sequence: CASSKPGRAAADTQYF. In DNA form, the CDR3 reads TGTGCCAGCAGTAAACCGGGGCGAGCAGCCGCAGATACGCAGTATTTT. Full variable domain (remainder filled in from reference TRBV5-6 and TRBJ2-3): DAGVTQSPTHLIKTRGQQVTLRCSPKSGHDTVSWYQQALGQGPQFIFQYYEEEERQRGNFPDRFSGHQFPNYSSELNVNALLLGDSALYLCASSKPGRAAADTQYFGPGTRLTVL.

The J gene is TRBJ1-2, the V gene TRBV10-3; D is ambiguous. Trimming stripped 0 bases from V and 2 bases from J, with 13 bases between. Germline CDR1 is ENHRY and CDR2 is SYGVKD. The CDR3 consists of 16 residues. CDR3 region: CAISESAGVGNYGYTF. For the CDR3, the DNA is TGTGCCATCAGTGAGTCGGCCGGGGTAGGCAACTATGGCTACACCTTC.

This clone was counted at least ten times. V usage is TRBV5-5 and J usage is TRBJ2-2; 7 bases agree with TRBD2. The CDR3 spans 15 residues. CDR1 SGHKS and CDR2 YYEKEE come from the germline V gene (reference sequence). Trimming removed 0 bases from V and 8 bases from J; junction bases left unmatched: 7. The CDR3 DNA follows: TGTGCCAGCAGCTTGGTAGGCGGGAGTGGAGGGGAGCTGTTTTTT. It is translated as CASSLVGGSGGELFF.

Regarding this clone: The identical CDR3 is also encoded by other nucleotide sequences in the sample. V gene TRBV5-1 combines with J gene TRBJ2-1; TRBD2 aligns across 7 bases. The CDR3 consists of 14 residues. With 4 bases clipped from V and 5 bases from J, the junction kept 6 bases outside the gene matches. The V gene's germline CDR1 is SGHRS and CDR2 YFSETQ. CDR3 coding DNA: TGCGCCAGCAGCCTCGGGGGGACCGACAATGAGCAGTTCTTC. This encodes CASSLGGTDNEQFF.

The chain is built from TRBV5-4 and TRBJ2-6, with a possible D match to TRBD1 (6 bases). V lost 5 bases and J lost 7, with 16 bases in between. The CDR3 consists of 15 residues. CDR1 is SGHNT, CDR2 YYREEE, per germline (reference sequence). CDR3 residues: CASRPRRGGANVLTF. CDR3 coding DNA: TGTGCCAGCAGGCCACGTAGAGGGGGAGCCAACGTCCTGACTTTC.

The V gene is TRBV7-3, the J gene TRBJ2-2; D is undetermined. The V gene lost 0 bases and the J gene lost 6 bases, with 5 bases spanning the gap. Germline CDR1 and CDR2: SGHTA and FQGTGA. CDR3 length: 13 residues. The CDR3 sequence is CASSLTVPGELFF. The CDR3 nucleotides are TGTGCCAGCAGCTTAACGGTCCCCGGGGAGCTGTTTTTT.

This clone has a handful of counts. The chain uses TRBV19 and TRBJ2-2, with 7 bases lining up with TRBD2. Germline CDR1 is LNHDA and CDR2 is SQIVND (reference sequence). V gave up 6 bases and J gave up 5 bases; unmatched junction bases: 6. This CDR3 spans 14 amino acids. CDR3 in amino acids: CASRTTAGTGELFF. CDR3 coding DNA: TGTGCCAGTAGAACGACAGCGGGGACCGGGGAGCTGTTTTTT.

This clone came up a few times. The V and J genes are TRBV9 and TRBJ2-2; TRBD1 agrees at 8 bases. CDR1 SGDLS and CDR2 YYNGEE come from the germline V gene. The CDR3 length is 15 residues. Trimming at V came to 0 bases and at J to 4 bases, leaving 2 bases not matched to a gene. The CDR3 loop reads CASSVAGQGTGELFF. CDR3 nucleotide sequence: TGTGCCAGCAGCGTAGCTGGACAGGGCACCGGGGAGCTGTTTTTT.

This clone was counted at least ten times. The rearrangement uses TRBV6-1 and TRBJ2-7; 15 positions agree with TRBD2. The length of the CDR3 is 17 residues. Germline V gene sequence: CDR1 MNHNS, CDR2 SASEGT. V was pared by 2 bases and J by 7 bases, with 9 bases of the junction left unmatched. The CDR3 sequence: CASSELRTSGRANEQYF. The CDR3 DNA reads TGTGCCAGCAGTGAATTAAGGACTAGCGGGAGGGCTAATGAGCAGTACTTC.

This chain connects TRBV7-9 to TRBJ2-3, with D possibly being TRBD1 or TRBD2 (6 bases each). The V and J ends lost 7 bases and 2 bases respectively, with 16 bases between them. Germline lookup yields CDR1 SEHNR and CDR2 FQNEAQ (reference sequence). The CDR3 totals 15 residues. The CDR3 loop reads CASTGGQALTDTQYF. CDR3 nucleotides: TGTGCCAGCACCGGGGGCCAGGCCCTCACAGATACGCAGTATTTT.

The chain combines TRBV28 with TRBJ1-2; no definite D call. This CDR3 is built from 11 residues. Germline CDR1 is MDHEN and CDR2 is SYDVKM. V was shortened by 7 bases and J by 6 bases, with 9 bases between the two germline ends. The CDR3 spells CASKGPNGYTF. CDR3 coding DNA: TGTGCCAGCAAAGGACCCAATGGCTACACCTTC.

The chain couples TRBV18 to TRBJ2-7; tentative D call: TRBD1 (5 bases). The CDR3 is 16 amino acids. CDR1 is KGHSH, CDR2 LQKENI, per germline. Trimming left V 2 bases short and J 0 bases short, with 14 bases between. CDR3 sequence reads: CASSPRQLLSSYEQYF. In DNA form, the CDR3 reads TGTGCCAGCTCACCAAGACAGCTACTAAGCTCCTACGAGCAGTACTTC.

The chain recombines TRBV7-3 with TRBJ2-3, with D perhaps TRBD1 (5 bases). V was cut by 1 base and J by 4 bases, with 9 bases left in between. CDR3 length: 14 residues. Germline assignment: CDR1 SGHTA and CDR2 FQGTGA. In nucleotides, the CDR3 is TGTGCCAGCAGCTTAAATGGGGCAGCAGATACGCAGTATTTT. Residues: CASSLNGAADTQYF. Using reference TRBV7-3 and TRBJ2-3 for the parts outside the CDR3, the full variable domain is GAGVSQTPSNKVTEKGKYVELRCDPISGHTALYWYRQSLGQGPEFLIYFQGTGAADDSGLPNDRFFAVRPEGSVSTLKIQRTERGDSAVYLCASSLNGAADTQYFGPGTRLTVL.